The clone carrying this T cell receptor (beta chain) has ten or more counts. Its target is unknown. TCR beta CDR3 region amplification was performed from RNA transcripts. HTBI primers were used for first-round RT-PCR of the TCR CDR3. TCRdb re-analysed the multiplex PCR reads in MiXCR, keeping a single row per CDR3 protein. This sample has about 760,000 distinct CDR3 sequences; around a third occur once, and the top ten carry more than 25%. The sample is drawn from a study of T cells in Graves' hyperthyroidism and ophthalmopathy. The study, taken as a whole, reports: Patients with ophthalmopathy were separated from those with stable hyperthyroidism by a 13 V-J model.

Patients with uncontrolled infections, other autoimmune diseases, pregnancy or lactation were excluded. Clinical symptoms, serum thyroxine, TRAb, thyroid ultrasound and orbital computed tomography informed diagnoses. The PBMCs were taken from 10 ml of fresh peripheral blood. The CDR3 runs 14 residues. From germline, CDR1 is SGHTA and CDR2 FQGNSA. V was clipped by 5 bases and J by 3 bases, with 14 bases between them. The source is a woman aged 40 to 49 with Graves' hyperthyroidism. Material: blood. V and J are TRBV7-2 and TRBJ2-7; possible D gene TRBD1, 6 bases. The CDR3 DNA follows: TGTGCCAGCAGCGAAACCCTACAGGGCTACGAGCAGTACTTC. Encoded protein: CASSETLQGYEQYF.